The 2 T cell receptor beta chains in this list originate from one sample, sequenced in a study of cytomegalovirus exposure and HLA in healthy donors. The study ran its PCR with 60 Vbeta and 13 Jbeta primers. TCRdb's copy holds only in-frame clones and misses some; the assay was immunoSEQ multiplex PCR. The sample includes some 130,000 clones, around 80% of them seen just once. The source material was PBMCs. The receptors originated from a woman aged 45-65 years in good health and CMV-seronegative.

The V gene is TRBV6-4, the J gene TRBJ2-3; TRBD2 aligns across 8 bases. The ends lost 3 bases at V and 4 bases at J; junction bases unmatched: 6. The CDR3 runs 15 residues. CDR1 is MRHNA and CDR2 is SNTAGT in the germline V gene. CDR3 nucleotides: TGTGCCAGCAGTGAGGGATTAGCGGGGTCAGATACGCAGTATTTT. Protein sequence: CASSEGLAGSDTQYF.

This clone was picked up a small number of times. J is TRBJ2-5 and V is TRBV7-2, with 13 bases fitting TRBD2. V was pared by 3 bases and J by 4 bases, with 5 bases of the junction left unmatched. Per the germline V gene, CDR1 is SGHTA and CDR2 is FQGNSA. The CDR3 totals 16 residues. The CDR3 sequence: CASSFTSGRAGETQYF. The CDR3 DNA is TGTGCCAGCAGCTTCACTAGCGGGAGGGCCGGAGAGACCCAGTACTTC.